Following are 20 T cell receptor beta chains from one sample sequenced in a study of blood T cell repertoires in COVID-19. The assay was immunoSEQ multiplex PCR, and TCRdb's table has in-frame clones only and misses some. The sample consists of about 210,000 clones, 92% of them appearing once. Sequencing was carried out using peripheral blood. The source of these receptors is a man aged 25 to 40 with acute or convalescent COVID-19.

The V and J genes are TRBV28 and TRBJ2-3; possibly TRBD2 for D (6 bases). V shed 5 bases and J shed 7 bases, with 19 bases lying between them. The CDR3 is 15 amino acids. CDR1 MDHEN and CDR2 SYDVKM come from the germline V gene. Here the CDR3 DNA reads TGTGCCAGCAGTCCTTCGGGGGTAGTTCTATATACGCAGTATTTT. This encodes CASSPSGVVLYTQYF. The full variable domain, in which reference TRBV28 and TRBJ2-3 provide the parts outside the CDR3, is DVKVTQSSRYLVKRTGEKVFLECVQDMDHENMFWYRQDPGLGLRLIYFSYDVKMKEKGDIPEGYSVSREKKERFSLILESASTNQTSMYLCASSPSGVVLYTQYFGPGTRLTVL.

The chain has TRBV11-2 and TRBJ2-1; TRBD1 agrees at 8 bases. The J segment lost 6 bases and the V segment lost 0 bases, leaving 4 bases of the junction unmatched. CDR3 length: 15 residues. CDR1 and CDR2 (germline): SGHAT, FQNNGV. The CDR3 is CASSLDWTGINEQFF. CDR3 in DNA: TGTGCCAGCAGCTTAGACTGGACAGGGATCAATGAGCAGTTCTTC.

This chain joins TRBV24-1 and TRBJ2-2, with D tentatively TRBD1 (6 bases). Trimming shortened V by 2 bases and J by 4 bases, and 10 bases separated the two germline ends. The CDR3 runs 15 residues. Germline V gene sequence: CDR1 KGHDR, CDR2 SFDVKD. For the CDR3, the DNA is TGTGCCACCAGTGATTCCCGGACAGTCACCGGGGAGCTGTTTTTT. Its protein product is CATSDSRTVTGELFF.

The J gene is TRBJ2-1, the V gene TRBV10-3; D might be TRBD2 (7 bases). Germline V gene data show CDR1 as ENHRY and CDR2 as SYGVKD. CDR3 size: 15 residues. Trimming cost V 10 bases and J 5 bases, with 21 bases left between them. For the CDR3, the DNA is TGTGCCACCCAAGTGGGGGGGGCGGGGGACAATGAGCAGTTCTTC. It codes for CATQVGGAGDNEQFF.

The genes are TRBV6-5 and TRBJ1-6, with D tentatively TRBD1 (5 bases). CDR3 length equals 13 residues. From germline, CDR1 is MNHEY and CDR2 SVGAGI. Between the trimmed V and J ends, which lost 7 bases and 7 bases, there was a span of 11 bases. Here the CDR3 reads CASKDTTNSPLHF. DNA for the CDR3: TGTGCCAGCAAGGACACTACCAATTCACCCCTCCACTTT.

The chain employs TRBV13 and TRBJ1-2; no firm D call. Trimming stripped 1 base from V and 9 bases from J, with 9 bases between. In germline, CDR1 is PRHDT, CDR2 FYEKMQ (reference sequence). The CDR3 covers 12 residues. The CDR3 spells CASSLVPGSYTF. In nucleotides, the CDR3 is TGTGCCAGCAGCTTAGTTCCGGGGAGCTACACCTTC. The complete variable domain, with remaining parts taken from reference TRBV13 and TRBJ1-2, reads AAGVIQSPRHLIKEKRETATLKCYPIPRHDTVYWYQQGPGQDPQFLISFYEKMQSDKGSIPDRFSAQQFSDYHSELNMSSLELGDSALYFCASSLVPGSYTFGSGTRLTVV.

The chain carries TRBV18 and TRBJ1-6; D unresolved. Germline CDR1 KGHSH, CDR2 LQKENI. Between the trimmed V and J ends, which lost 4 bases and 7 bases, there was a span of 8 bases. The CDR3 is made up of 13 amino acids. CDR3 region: CASSRELNSPLHF. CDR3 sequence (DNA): TGTGCCAGCTCACGCGAACTCAATTCACCCCTCCACTTT.

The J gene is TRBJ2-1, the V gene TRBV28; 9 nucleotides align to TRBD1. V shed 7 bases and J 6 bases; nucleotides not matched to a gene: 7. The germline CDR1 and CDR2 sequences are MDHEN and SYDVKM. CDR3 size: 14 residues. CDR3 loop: CASKLPDRGNEQFF. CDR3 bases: TGTGCCAGCAAACTGCCGGACAGGGGCAATGAGCAGTTCTTC.

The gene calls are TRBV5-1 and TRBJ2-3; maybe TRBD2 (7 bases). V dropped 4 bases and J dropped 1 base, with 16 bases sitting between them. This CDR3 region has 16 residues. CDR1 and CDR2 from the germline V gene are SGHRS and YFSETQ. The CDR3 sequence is CASSPVAGAGTDTQYF. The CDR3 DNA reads TGCGCCAGCAGCCCCGTTGCGGGGGCGGGCACAGATACGCAGTATTTT. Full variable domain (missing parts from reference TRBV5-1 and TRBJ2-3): KAGVTQTPRYLIKTRGQQVTLSCSPISGHRSVSWYQQTPGQGLQFLFEYFSETQRNKGNFPGRFSGRQFSNSRSEMNVSTLELGDSALYLCASSPVAGAGTDTQYFGPGTRLTVL.

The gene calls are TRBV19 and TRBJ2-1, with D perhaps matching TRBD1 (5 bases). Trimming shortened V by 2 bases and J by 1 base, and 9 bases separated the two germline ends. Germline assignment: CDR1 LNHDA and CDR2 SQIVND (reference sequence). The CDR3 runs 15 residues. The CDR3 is CASSIWAGSYNEQFF. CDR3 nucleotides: TGTGCCAGTAGTATATGGGCAGGGTCCTACAATGAGCAGTTCTTC.

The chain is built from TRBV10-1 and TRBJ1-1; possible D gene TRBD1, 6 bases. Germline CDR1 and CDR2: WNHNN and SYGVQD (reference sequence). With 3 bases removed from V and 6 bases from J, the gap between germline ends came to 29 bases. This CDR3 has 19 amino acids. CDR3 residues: CASSEFLLTGGGVVSEAFF. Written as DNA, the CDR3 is TGCGCCAGCAGTGAATTCCTCCTGACAGGCGGCGGTGTGGTCTCTGAAGCTTTCTTT.

The CDR3 loop is CASRGVVNEQFF. The CDR3 DNA follows: TGTGCCAGCAGGGGCGTAGTGAATGAGCAGTTCTTC. The chain uses TRBV6-5 and TRBJ2-1, with unresolved D. Germline CDR1 reads MNHEY; CDR2 reads SVGAGI. Trimming cost V 6 bases and J 7 bases, with 10 bases left between them. The CDR3 is 12 amino acids.

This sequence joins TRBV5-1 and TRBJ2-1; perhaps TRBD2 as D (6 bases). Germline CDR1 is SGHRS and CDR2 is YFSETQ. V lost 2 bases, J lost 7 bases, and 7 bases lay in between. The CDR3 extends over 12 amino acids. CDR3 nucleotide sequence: TGCGCCAGCAGCTTCGGGGGTAATGAGCAGTTCTTC. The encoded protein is CASSFGGNEQFF.

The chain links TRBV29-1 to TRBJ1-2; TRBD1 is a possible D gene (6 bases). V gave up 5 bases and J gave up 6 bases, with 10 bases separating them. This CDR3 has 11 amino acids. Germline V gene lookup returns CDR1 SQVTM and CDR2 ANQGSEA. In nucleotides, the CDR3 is TGCAGCGTTCATCAGGGGAATGGCTACACCTTC. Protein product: CSVHQGNGYTF.

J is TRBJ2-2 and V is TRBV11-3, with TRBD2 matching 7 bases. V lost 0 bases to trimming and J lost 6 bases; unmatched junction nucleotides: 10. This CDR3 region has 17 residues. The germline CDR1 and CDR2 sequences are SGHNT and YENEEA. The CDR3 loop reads CASSLDLGGRAAGELFF. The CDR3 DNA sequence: TGTGCCAGCAGCTTAGATCTGGGCGGGAGAGCGGCCGGGGAGCTGTTTTTT.

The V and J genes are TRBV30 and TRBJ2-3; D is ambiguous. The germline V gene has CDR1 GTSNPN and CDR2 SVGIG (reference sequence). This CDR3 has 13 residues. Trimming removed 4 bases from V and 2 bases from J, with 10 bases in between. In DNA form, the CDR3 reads TGTGCCTGGACTACCCAACCCACAGATACGCAGTATTTT. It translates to CAWTTQPTDTQYF.

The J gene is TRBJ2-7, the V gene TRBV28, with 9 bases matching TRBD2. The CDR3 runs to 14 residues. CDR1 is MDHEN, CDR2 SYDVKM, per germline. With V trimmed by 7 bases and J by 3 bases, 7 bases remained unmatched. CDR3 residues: CASMPGLAVYEQYF. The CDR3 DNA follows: TGTGCCAGCATGCCGGGACTAGCAGTCTACGAGCAGTACTTC. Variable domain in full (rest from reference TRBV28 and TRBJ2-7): DVKVTQSSRYLVKRTGEKVFLECVQDMDHENMFWYRQDPGLGLRLIYFSYDVKMKEKGDIPEGYSVSREKKERFSLILESASTNQTSMYLCASMPGLAVYEQYFGPGTRLTVT.

The CDR3 DNA follows: TGTGCCAGCAGTTTACTGGACAGCTTAAGGACGCCCCTCCACTTT. Amino acids: CASSLLDSLRTPLHF. The V and J genes are TRBV27 and TRBJ1-6; possible D gene TRBD1, 6 bases. This CDR3 is 15 amino acids long. CDR1 MNHEY and CDR2 SMNVEV come from the germline V gene (reference sequence). V was trimmed by 2 bases and J by 13 bases, leaving 18 bases between them.

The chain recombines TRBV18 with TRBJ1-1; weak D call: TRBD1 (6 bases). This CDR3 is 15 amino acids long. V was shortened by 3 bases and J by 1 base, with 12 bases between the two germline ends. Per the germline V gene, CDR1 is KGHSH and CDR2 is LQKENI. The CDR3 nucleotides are TGTGCCAGCTCACCCTTGGGGGGGGCGAACACTGAAGCTTTCTTT. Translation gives CASSPLGGANTEAFF.

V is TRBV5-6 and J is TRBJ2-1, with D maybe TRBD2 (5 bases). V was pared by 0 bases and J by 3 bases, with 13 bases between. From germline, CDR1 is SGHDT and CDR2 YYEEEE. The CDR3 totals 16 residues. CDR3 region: CASSLVYSAGYNEQFF. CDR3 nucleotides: TGTGCCAGCAGCTTGGTTTACAGCGCGGGCTACAATGAGCAGTTCTTC.